This T cell receptor beta chain comes out of a study of OX40 agonist ivuxolimab in advanced cancers. Trimming cost V 4 bases and J 1 base, with 6 bases left between them. Germline CDR1 and CDR2: SGHNT and YENEEA. This CDR3 region has 13 residues. For this clone: As yet, its antigen is unknown.

Study-level findings and limits: At 0.1 to 3.0 mg/kg, clonal expansion of CD4+ and CD8+ blood T cells had occurred by week 6. There were, on average, more expanded clones in CD8+ T cells than in CD4+.

Assay used: immunoSEQ multiplex PCR; TCRdb lists only in-frame clones, some missing. The repertoire holds about 98,000 clones, with just under 95% as singletons. V is TRBV11-3 and J is TRBJ2-3; the D is unclear. The TCR originated in an adult with an advanced solid tumor such as melanoma, head and neck, liver or kidney cancer. The specimen comprised CD4+ or CD8+ T cells sorted from blood, sampled in a trial of the OX40 agonist ivuxolimab. The CDR3 loop reads CASSSFGTDTQYF. The CDR3 DNA is TGTGCCAGCAGCTCGTTCGGCACAGATACGCAGTATTTT.